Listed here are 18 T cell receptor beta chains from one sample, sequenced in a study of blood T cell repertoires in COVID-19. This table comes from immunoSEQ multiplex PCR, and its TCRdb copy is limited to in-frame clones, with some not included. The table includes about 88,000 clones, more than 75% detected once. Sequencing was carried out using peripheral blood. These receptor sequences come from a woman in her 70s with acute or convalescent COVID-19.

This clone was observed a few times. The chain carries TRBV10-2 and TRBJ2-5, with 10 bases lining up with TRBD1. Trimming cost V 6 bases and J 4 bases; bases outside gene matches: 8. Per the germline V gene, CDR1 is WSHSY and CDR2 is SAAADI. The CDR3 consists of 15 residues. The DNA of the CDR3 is TGCGCCAGCAGCCCACCGGACAGGGGGGGAGAGACCCAGTACTTC. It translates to CASSPPDRGGETQYF.

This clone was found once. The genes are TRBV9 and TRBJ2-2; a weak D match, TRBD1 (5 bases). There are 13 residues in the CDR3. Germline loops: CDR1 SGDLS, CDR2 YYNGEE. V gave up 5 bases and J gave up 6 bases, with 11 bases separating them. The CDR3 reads CASSQGVAGELFF. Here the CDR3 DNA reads TGTGCCAGCAGTCAAGGGGTGGCCGGGGAGCTGTTTTTT.

Here the CDR3 reads CASSQGELEGAYGYTF. The CDR3 nucleotides read TGCGCCAGCAGCCAAGGGGAATTGGAAGGGGCTTATGGCTACACCTTC. V is TRBV4-1 and J is TRBJ1-2; tentatively, D is TRBD1 (5 bases). Between the trimmed V and J ends, which lost 1 base and 5 bases, there was a span of 17 bases. The CDR3 is 16 amino acids. Germline V CDR1 and CDR2: MGHRA, YSYEKL.

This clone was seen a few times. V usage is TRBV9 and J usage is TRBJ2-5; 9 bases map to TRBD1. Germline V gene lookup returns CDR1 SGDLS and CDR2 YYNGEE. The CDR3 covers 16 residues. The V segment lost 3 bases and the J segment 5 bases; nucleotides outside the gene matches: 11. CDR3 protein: CASSASSRTGVETQYF. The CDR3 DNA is TGTGCCAGCAGCGCCAGTAGCCGGACAGGGGTGGAGACCCAGTACTTC.

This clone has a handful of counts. CDR3 nucleotides: TGTGCCAGCAGTGGACAGGGGCAGAGGGGTGAAAAACTGTTTTTT. It codes for CASSGQGQRGEKLFF. V is TRBV2 and J is TRBJ1-4, with 8 bases aligning to TRBD1. The CDR3 is 15 residues long. Germline V CDR1 and CDR2: SNHLY, FYNNEI. J lost 7 bases, V lost 4 bases, and 8 bases had no gene match.

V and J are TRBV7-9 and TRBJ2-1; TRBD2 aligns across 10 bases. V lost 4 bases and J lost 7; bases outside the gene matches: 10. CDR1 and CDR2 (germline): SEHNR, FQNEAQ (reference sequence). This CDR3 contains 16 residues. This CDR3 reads CASSSRNSGRSNEQFF. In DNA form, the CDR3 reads TGTGCCAGCAGCTCCCGAAATAGCGGGAGGTCGAATGAGCAGTTCTTC. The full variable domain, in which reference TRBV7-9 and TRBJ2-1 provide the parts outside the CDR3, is DTGVSQNPRHKITKRGQNVTFRCDPISEHNRLYWYRQTLGQGPEFLTYFQNEAQLEKSRLLSDRFSAERPKGSFSTLEIQRTEQGDSAMYLCASSSRNSGRSNEQFFGPGTRLTVL.

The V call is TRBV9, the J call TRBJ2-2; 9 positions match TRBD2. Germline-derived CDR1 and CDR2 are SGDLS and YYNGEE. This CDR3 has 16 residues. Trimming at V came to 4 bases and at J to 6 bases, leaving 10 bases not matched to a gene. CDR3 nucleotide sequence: TGTGCCAGCAGCCCCCGTGGGTTAGCGGGAGCCGGGGAGCTGTTTTTT. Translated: CASSPRGLAGAGELFF.

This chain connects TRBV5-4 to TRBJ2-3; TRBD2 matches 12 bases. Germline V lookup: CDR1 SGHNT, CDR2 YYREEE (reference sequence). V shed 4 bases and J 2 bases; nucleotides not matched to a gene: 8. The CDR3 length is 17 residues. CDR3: CASSLRLAGASTDTQYF. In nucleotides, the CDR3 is TGTGCCAGCAGCCTCCGACTAGCGGGGGCCTCCACAGATACGCAGTATTTT.

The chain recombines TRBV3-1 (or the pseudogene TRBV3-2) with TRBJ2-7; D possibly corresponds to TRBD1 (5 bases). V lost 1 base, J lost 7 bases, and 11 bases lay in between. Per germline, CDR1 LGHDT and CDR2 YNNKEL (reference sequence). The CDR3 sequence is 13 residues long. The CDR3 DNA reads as TGTGCCAGCAGCCAAGGGGGCGTGGGGGAGCAGTACGTC. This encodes CASSQGGVGEQYV.

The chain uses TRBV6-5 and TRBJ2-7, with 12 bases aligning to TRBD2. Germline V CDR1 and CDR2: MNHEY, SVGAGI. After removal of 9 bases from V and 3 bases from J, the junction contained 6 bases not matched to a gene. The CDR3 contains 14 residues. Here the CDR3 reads CASRRTSGVYEQYV. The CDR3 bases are TGTGCCAGTCGCCGGACTAGCGGGGTCTACGAGCAGTACGTC.

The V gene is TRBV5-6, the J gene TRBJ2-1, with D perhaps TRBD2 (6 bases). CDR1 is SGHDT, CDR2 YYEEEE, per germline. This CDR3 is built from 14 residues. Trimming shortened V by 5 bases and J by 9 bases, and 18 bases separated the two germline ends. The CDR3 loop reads CASSYPAGYGEQFF. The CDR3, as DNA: TGTGCCAGCAGTTATCCAGCGGGTTATGGTGAGCAGTTCTTC.

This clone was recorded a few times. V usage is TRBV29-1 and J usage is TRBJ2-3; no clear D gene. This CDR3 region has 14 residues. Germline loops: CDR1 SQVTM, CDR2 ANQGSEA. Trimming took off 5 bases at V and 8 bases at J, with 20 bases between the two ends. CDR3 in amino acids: CSVTSYLTHPTQYF. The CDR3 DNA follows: TGCAGCGTTACCTCCTACCTTACCCACCCTACGCAGTATTTT.

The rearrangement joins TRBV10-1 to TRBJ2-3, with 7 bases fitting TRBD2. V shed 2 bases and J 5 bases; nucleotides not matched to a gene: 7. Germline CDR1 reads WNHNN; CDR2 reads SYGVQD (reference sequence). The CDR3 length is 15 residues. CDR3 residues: CASSEMGRGGDTQYF. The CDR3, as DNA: TGCGCCAGCAGTGAGATGGGGAGGGGAGGAGATACGCAGTATTTT.

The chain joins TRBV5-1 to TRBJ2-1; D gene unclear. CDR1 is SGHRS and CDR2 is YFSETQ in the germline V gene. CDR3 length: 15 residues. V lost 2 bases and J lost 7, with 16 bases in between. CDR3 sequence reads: CASSLSLSRWNEQFF. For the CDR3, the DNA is TGCGCCAGCAGCTTAAGCCTGTCTCGGTGGAATGAGCAGTTCTTC.

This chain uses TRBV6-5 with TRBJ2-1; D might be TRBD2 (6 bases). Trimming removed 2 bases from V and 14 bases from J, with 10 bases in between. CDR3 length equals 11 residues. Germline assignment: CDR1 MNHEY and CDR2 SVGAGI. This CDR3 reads CASSYLTREFF. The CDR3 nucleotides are TGTGCCAGCAGTTACCTGACTAGGGAGTTCTTC.

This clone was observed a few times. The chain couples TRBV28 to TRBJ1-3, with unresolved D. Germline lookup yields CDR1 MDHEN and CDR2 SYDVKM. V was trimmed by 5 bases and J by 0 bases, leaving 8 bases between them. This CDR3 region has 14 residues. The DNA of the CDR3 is TGTGCCAGCAGTGCCGAGGGCTCTGGAAACACCATATATTTT. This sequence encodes CASSAEGSGNTIYF. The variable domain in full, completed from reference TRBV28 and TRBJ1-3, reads DVKVTQSSRYLVKRTGEKVFLECVQDMDHENMFWYRQDPGLGLRLIYFSYDVKMKEKGDIPEGYSVSREKKERFSLILESASTNQTSMYLCASSAEGSGNTIYFGEGSWLTVV.

CDR3 bases: TGTGCCAGTAGTCTCGGGACAGATCAAGAGACCCAGTACTTC. Translated, it gives CASSLGTDQETQYF. The chain uses TRBV19 and TRBJ2-5; 7 nucleotides match TRBD1. With V trimmed by 5 bases and J by 2 bases, 5 bases remained unmatched. CDR1 is LNHDA and CDR2 is SQIVND in the germline V gene (reference sequence). CDR3 length: 14 residues.

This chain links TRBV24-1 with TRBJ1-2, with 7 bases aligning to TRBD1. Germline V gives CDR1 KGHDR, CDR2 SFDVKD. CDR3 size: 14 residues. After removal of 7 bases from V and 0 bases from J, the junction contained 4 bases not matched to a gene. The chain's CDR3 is CATSGTDTNYGYTF. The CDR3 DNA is TGTGCCACCAGCGGGACAGACACTAACTATGGCTACACCTTC.